This T cell receptor (beta chain) was sequenced in a study of shared clonotypes between healthy human individuals. Comment on this clone: Its antigen is currently unknown.

Study-level findings and limits: Generation probabilities of non-shared clonotypes were lower (relative to those shared by all four donors).

The assay ran at deep level. Profiled with immunoSEQ multiplex PCR; TCRdb holds only in-frame clones, not every one. The sample holds about 2.3 million clones, approximately 90% seen once. The donors, healthy adults who were HIV-negative, had experienced no recent acute infections or vaccinations. Germline values: CDR1 MGHRA, CDR2 YSYEKL. Trimming pared 3 bases from V and 3 bases from J, leaving 21 bases between. The CDR3 totals 18 residues. The V call is TRBV4-1, the J call TRBJ1-5; possible D gene TRBD1, 5 bases. Sequences were obtained from naive CD4+ T cells from PBMCs. The subset: CD45RA+ positively selected. This sequence originates from a man aged 18 to 29 in good health. Some clones in this sample may be carry-over from other donors' samples. CDR3 region: CASSQASVLRTLNQPQHF. The CDR3 DNA reads as TGCGCCAGCAGCCAGGCTAGCGTCCTAAGGACACTCAATCAGCCCCAGCATTTT.